A single sample gave rise to the 9 T cell receptor beta chains below, sequenced in a study of OX40 agonist ivuxolimab in advanced cancers. Clones were read by immunoSEQ multiplex PCR, and TCRdb kept only the in-frame ones, dropping some. The data contain approximately 66,000 clones, roughly 85% of them singletons. The source was CD4+ or CD8+ T cells sorted from blood, collected in a trial of the OX40 agonist ivuxolimab. Every receptor here comes from an adult with an advanced solid tumor such as melanoma, head and neck, liver or kidney cancer.

In this sample, this clone turned up once. V is TRBV10-3 and J is TRBJ2-6, with 9 bases identical to TRBD1. The CDR3 runs 19 residues. CDR1 and CDR2 (germline): ENHRY, SYGVKD. The ends lost 3 bases at V and 4 bases at J; junction bases unmatched: 13. This CDR3 reads CAISDSIRTGASGANVLTF. The CDR3 coding sequence is TGTGCCATCAGTGACTCGATCAGGACAGGGGCTTCCGGGGCCAACGTCCTGACTTTC.

This clone was seen a handful of times. The V and J genes are TRBV7-8 and TRBJ2-2; 16 positions agree with TRBD2. Germline V lookup: CDR1 SGHVS, CDR2 FQNEAQ. V was pared by 5 bases and J by 6 bases, with 6 bases of the junction left unmatched. The CDR3 runs 17 residues. CDR3 residues: CASSAGLAGGPAGELFF. CDR3 DNA sequence: TGTGCCAGCAGCGCGGGACTAGCGGGAGGGCCGGCCGGGGAGCTGTTTTTT.

This chain connects TRBV5-6 to TRBJ1-2; D gene ambiguous. In germline, CDR1 is SGHDT, CDR2 YYEEEE. Trimming pared 0 bases from V and 3 bases from J, leaving 9 bases between. The CDR3 has 14 amino acids. The CDR3 coding sequence is TGTGCCAGCAGCTTGGGACTACGCGACTATGGCTACACCTTC. Translated: CASSLGLRDYGYTF.

J is TRBJ2-1 and V is TRBV7-9; 10 bases align to TRBD2. Germline V CDR1 and CDR2: SEHNR, FQNEAQ (reference sequence). Trimming removed 4 bases from V and 7 bases from J; junction bases left unmatched: 4. This CDR3 has 14 residues. CDR3 DNA: TGTGCCAGCAGCTCTAGCGGGAGCAGTAATGAGCAGTTCTTC. Translated: CASSSSGSSNEQFF.

J is TRBJ2-1 and V is TRBV19; tentatively, D is TRBD2 (6 bases). The CDR3 runs 16 residues. Looked up from germline, CDR1 is LNHDA and CDR2 is SQIVND (reference sequence). The V and J ends lost 8 bases and 0 bases respectively, with 17 bases between them. In DNA form, the CDR3 reads TGTGCCAGTGGGCCTTGGAGGGGAAGCTCCTACAATGAGCAGTTCTTC. Protein: CASGPWRGSSYNEQFF.

Regarding this clone: One junction end does not reproduce the germline sequence, and a read error may be involved. The chain is built from TRBV11-2 and TRBJ2-4, with TRBD2 matching 8 bases. The CDR3 consists of 14 residues. Per the germline V gene, CDR1 is SGHAT and CDR2 is FQNNGV. CDR3 sequence reads: CASSLGLAQNIQYF. The CDR3 DNA follows: TGTGCCAGCAGCCTTGGACTAGCCCAAAACATTCAGTACTTC.

The chain links TRBV9 to TRBJ1-5, with no clear D. CDR3 length equals 14 residues. V lost 0 bases and J lost 4, with 8 bases in between. From germline, CDR1 is SGDLS and CDR2 YYNGEE. For the CDR3, the DNA is TGTGCCAGCAGCGTAGGTTCGAGTAATCAGCCCCAGCATTTT. This encodes CASSVGSSNQPQHF.

V is TRBV2 and J is TRBJ2-7, with TRBD1 matching 8 bases. Germline CDR1 and CDR2: SNHLY and FYNNEI. CDR3 length: 13 amino acids. The V and J ends lost 7 bases and 5 bases, in that order; junction bases with no gene match: 7. CDR3 sequence: CASTKDRVNEQYF. DNA for the CDR3: TGTGCCAGCACCAAGGACAGGGTCAACGAGCAGTACTTC.

The V and J genes are TRBV6-5 and TRBJ2-3, with a tentative D call TRBD2 (5 bases). The length of the CDR3 is 11 residues. CDR1 and CDR2 (germline): MNHEY, SVGAGI. The V and J ends lost 0 bases and 14 bases respectively, with 9 bases between them. Here the CDR3 reads CASSYSDYLYF. CDR3 sequence (DNA): TGTGCCAGCAGTTACTCAGACTATCTGTATTTT.